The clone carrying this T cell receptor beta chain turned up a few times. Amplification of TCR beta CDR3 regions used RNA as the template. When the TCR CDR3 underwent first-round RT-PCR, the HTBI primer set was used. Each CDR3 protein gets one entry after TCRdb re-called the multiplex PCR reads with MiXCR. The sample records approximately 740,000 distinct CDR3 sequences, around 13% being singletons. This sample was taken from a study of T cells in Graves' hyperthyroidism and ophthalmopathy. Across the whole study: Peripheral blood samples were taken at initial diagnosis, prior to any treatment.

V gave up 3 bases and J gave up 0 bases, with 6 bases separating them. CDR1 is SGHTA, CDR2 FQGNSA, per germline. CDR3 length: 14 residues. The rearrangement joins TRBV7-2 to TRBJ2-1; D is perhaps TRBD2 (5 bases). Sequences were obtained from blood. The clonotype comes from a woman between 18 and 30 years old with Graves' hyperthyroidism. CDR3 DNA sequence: TGTGCCAGCAGCTTTGACTACTCCTACAATGAGCAGTTCTTC. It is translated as CASSFDYSYNEQFF.